This TCR beta chain was identified in a study of shared clonotypes between healthy human individuals. Germline V gives CDR1 LNHDA, CDR2 SQIVND (reference sequence). The V end lost 9 bases, the J end lost 4 bases, and 18 bases lay between the germline ends. The CDR3 length is 14 residues. 150 to 250 ng DNA, 30,000 or so T cell genomes, went into each sorted-subset replicate PCR. The data were produced by immunoSEQ multiplex PCR, yet TCRdb's version contains in-frame clones alone and is incomplete. The repertoire holds around 2.1 million clones, around 93% seen once, with under 2% in the top ten. It was CD45RO-negative cells, positively selected for CCR7, that made up naive CD8 cells, with terminally differentiated effector memory CD45RA+ cells excluded.

The chain joins TRBV19 to TRBJ1-2; tentative D call: TRBD1 (6 bases). The TCR sequence derives from a man aged 18 to 35 in good health. Some clones in this sample may be carry-over from other donors' samples. Sequencing was done on a sample of naive CD8+ T cells from PBMCs. CDR3 loop: CASSSRGVVYGYTF. The DNA of the CDR3 is TGTGCCAGCTCATCCAGGGGAGTCGTCTATGGCTACACCTTC.